These 15 T cell receptor beta chains originate from one sample sequenced in a study of OX40 agonist ivuxolimab in advanced cancers. Repertoires were generated with immunoSEQ multiplex PCR, while TCRdb's copy carries only in-frame clones and drops some. This sample carries some 48,000 clones, about 79% of them seen once, and the ten largest clones take over 6.5%. Sequenced here: CD4+ or CD8+ T cells sorted from blood, sampled in a trial of the OX40 agonist ivuxolimab. The receptors come from an adult with an advanced solid tumor such as melanoma, head and neck, liver or kidney cancer.

The V and J genes are TRBV30 and TRBJ1-1, with 9 bases identical to TRBD1. In germline, CDR1 is GTSNPN, CDR2 SVGIG (reference sequence). With V trimmed by 1 base and J by 7 bases, 10 bases remained unmatched. This CDR3 region has 15 residues. The CDR3 spells CAWSAPGQGRREAFF. The CDR3, as DNA: TGTGCCTGGAGTGCGCCGGGACAGGGACGTCGTGAAGCTTTCTTT.

This clone has just one count. The CDR3 DNA reads TGTGCCAGCAGTTTACCGACTAGTGTTGGAGGGTACGAGCAGTACTTC. Translating it yields CASSLPTSVGGYEQYF. The chain is built from TRBV28 and TRBJ2-7, with a tentative D call TRBD2 (6 bases). CDR3 size: 16 residues. Germline V gene sequence: CDR1 MDHEN, CDR2 SYDVKM. V dropped 2 bases and J dropped 4 bases, with 18 bases sitting between them. The full variable domain, its missing parts supplied by reference TRBV28 and TRBJ2-7, is DVKVTQSSRYLVKRTGEKVFLECVQDMDHENMFWYRQDPGLGLRLIYFSYDVKMKEKGDIPEGYSVSREKKERFSLILESASTNQTSMYLCASSLPTSVGGYEQYFGPGTRLTVT.

Concerning this clone itself: Distinct nucleotide sequences in the sample also encode this CDR3. This rearrangement joins TRBV5-1 to TRBJ2-5, with TRBD1 as a possible D gene (6 bases). Germline CDR1 and CDR2: SGHRS and YFSETQ. The CDR3 covers 14 residues. V was clipped by 0 bases and J by 5 bases, with 11 bases between them. The CDR3 nucleotides read TGCGCCAGCAGCTTGGGACAGGTGGGGGAGACCCAGTACTTC. Amino acids: CASSLGQVGETQYF.

V gene TRBV18 combines with J gene TRBJ2-3; D is perhaps TRBD2 (6 bases). V was shortened by 3 bases and J by 4 bases, with 11 bases between the two germline ends. Germline V lookup: CDR1 KGHSH, CDR2 LQKENI. The length of the CDR3 is 14 residues. The CDR3: CASSPPTSSDTQYF. In DNA form, the CDR3 reads TGTGCCAGCTCACCGCCGACTAGTTCAGATACGCAGTATTTT.

The chain is built from TRBV9 and TRBJ1-1, with 8 bases identical to TRBD1. This CDR3 has 13 residues. Losses at the gene ends were 3 bases for V and 4 bases for J; bases not matched to a gene: 2. The germline CDR1 and CDR2 sequences are SGDLS and YYNGEE. The CDR3 loop is CASSETGVTEAFF. The CDR3 coding sequence is TGTGCCAGCAGCGAGACAGGGGTCACTGAAGCTTTCTTT.

CDR3 residues: CASSEHRTYGYTF. As DNA, the CDR3 is TGTGCCAGCAGTGAACATAGGACCTATGGCTACACCTTC. The rearrangement links TRBV6-1 to TRBJ1-2, with no clear D. Trimming stripped 2 bases from V and 4 bases from J, with 8 bases between. There are 13 residues in the CDR3. Germline V CDR1 and CDR2: MNHNS, SASEGT.

Ten or more counts support this clone. The chain employs TRBV7-2 and TRBJ1-2, with 9 bases aligning to TRBD1. This CDR3 has 13 residues. J gave up 5 bases and V 5 bases, and 3 bases lay outside the gene matches. The germline V gene encodes CDR1 SGHTA and CDR2 FQGNSA. CDR3 region: CASSPGQGYGYTF. The CDR3 DNA reads as TGTGCCAGCAGCCCTGGACAGGGGTATGGCTACACCTTC.

V gene TRBV9 combines with J gene TRBJ1-1, with D perhaps matching TRBD1 (6 bases). In germline, CDR1 is SGDLS, CDR2 YYNGEE. With 0 bases removed from V and 6 bases from J, the gap between germline ends came to 24 bases. This CDR3 is 18 amino acids long. The CDR3, as DNA: TGTGCCAGCAGCGTAGAATTGGGTGGGATGCAGGGGAGCGCTGAAGCTTTCTTT. This encodes CASSVELGGMQGSAEAFF.

The J gene is TRBJ1-2, the V gene TRBV7-2, with D perhaps TRBD1 (6 bases). V shed 1 base and J shed 8 bases, with 8 bases lying between them. Germline V gene sequence: CDR1 SGHTA, CDR2 FQGNSA. CDR3 length equals 12 residues. CDR3 in DNA: TGTGCCAGCAGCTTAGTACAGGGCGGCTACACCTTC. This gives the protein CASSLVQGGYTF. Using reference TRBV7-2 and TRBJ1-2 for the parts outside the CDR3, the full variable domain is GAGVSQSPSNKVTEKGKDVELRCDPISGHTALYWYRQSLGQGLEFLIYFQGNSAPDKSGLPSDRFSAERTGGSVSTLTIQRTQQEDSAVYLCASSLVQGGYTFGSGTRLTVV.

The gene calls are TRBV5-1 and TRBJ1-6; 8 bases agree with TRBD1. V dropped 4 bases and J dropped 8; count of bases not matched to a gene: 5. This CDR3 comprises 14 residues. Germline values: CDR1 SGHRS, CDR2 YFSETQ. CDR3 loop: CASSGRGLDSPLHF. CDR3 sequence (DNA): TGCGCCAGCAGCGGCAGGGGGCTGGATTCACCCCTCCACTTT.

The genes are TRBV18 and TRBJ1-5; TRBD1 might be the D (5 bases). Trimming removed 4 bases from V and 3 bases from J, with 7 bases in between. CDR1 KGHSH and CDR2 LQKENI come from the germline V gene. The CDR3 totals 13 residues. The chain's CDR3 is CASSRGTNQPQHF. The CDR3 coding sequence is TGTGCCAGCTCACGGGGGACCAATCAGCCCCAGCATTTT.

The chain employs TRBV7-8 and TRBJ2-1; D is perhaps TRBD2 (5 bases). The CDR3 spans 16 residues. V dropped 7 bases and J dropped 0 bases, with 16 bases sitting between them. Germline CDR1 reads SGHVS; CDR2 reads FQNEAQ. CDR3 in DNA: TGTGCCAGCACCCCAAGGCGTGGGAGCTCCTACAATGAGCAGTTCTTC. It codes for CASTPRRGSSYNEQFF.

V gene TRBV6-5 combines with J gene TRBJ2-5; D is perhaps TRBD1 or TRBD2 (6 bases each). Germline V gene lookup returns CDR1 MNHEY and CDR2 SVGAGI. The CDR3 has 14 residues. Between the trimmed V and J ends, which lost 5 bases and 5 bases, there was a span of 15 bases. This CDR3 is CASSTREGGETQYF. The CDR3, as DNA: TGTGCCAGCAGTACCCGGGAAGGGGGGGAGACCCAGTACTTC.

The genes are TRBV5-1 and TRBJ2-1; 15 bases agree with TRBD2. V was pared by 4 bases and J by 10 bases, with 9 bases of the junction left unmatched. This CDR3 region has 16 residues. Looked up from germline, CDR1 is SGHRS and CDR2 is YFSETQ. The CDR3 is CASSPPGLAGGREQFF. Written as DNA, the CDR3 is TGCGCCAGCAGCCCGCCGGGACTAGCGGGAGGTAGGGAGCAGTTCTTC.

The chain links TRBV6-5 to TRBJ2-7; 8 bases fit TRBD1. This CDR3 is 13 amino acids long. Germline CDR1 reads MNHEY; CDR2 reads SVGAGI. After removal of 7 bases from V and 5 bases from J, the junction contained 7 bases not matched to a gene. DNA for the CDR3: TGTGCCAGCACCCGGACAGGGATCCACGAGCAGTACTTC. It specifies CASTRTGIHEQYF.